This TCR beta chain was recorded in a study of a mutant IDH1 vaccine in newly diagnosed glioma. At the level of the study: Previous care, which was radiotherapy, temozolomide, or both, most often involved both.

In its sample, this clone was seen once. Its antigen remains unknown. Some clones are missing from TCRdb's copy, which holds only in-frame ones; the method was immunoSEQ multiplex PCR. Among some 32,000 clones listed, around nine tenths were seen once. Sample time point: week 47, end of study. All doses held 300 ug of mutant IDH1 20-mer peptide, with topical imiquimod. The astrocytomas were IDH1-mutant, ATRX-negative, and WHO grade 3 or 4. The specimen was PBMCs, collected from a glioma patient whose treatment included an IDH1 peptide vaccine. This receptor was obtained from a man in his forties with glioma.

CDR3 DNA sequence: TGTGCCTGGAGACACAGGGACAGGGCTAACTATGGCTACACCTTC. It translates to CAWRHRDRANYGYTF. This chain joins TRBV30 and TRBJ1-2; TRBD1 matches at 9 bases. Germline values: CDR1 GTSNPN, CDR2 SVGIG (reference sequence). Trimming removed 3 bases from V and 0 bases from J; junction bases left unmatched: 5. This CDR3 region has 15 residues.